This T cell receptor (beta chain) was sequenced in a study of blood T cell repertoires in COVID-19. At the level of the study: Samples of COVID-19 (acute and convalescent) were obtained from the United States, Italy and Spain.

This CDR3 region has 14 residues. Trimming removed 3 bases at V and 1 base at J, with 7 bases between. Germline V gives CDR1 LGHDT, CDR2 YNNKEL (reference sequence). The assay was immunoSEQ multiplex PCR, and TCRdb's table has in-frame clones only and misses some. There are roughly 230,000 clones in the sample; around 83% occur only once, and 8.6% lies in the top ten. This TCR was recovered from a middle-aged man with active or convalescent COVID-19. The sample was peripheral blood. The gene calls are TRBV3-1 (or the pseudogene TRBV3-2) and TRBJ2-1; D possibly corresponds to TRBD1 (5 bases). CDR3 nucleotide sequence: TGTGCCAGCAGCCACAGGGTATCCTACAATGAGCAGTTCTTC. Amino acid sequence: CASSHRVSYNEQFF.